Listed here are 14 T cell receptor beta chains from one sample, sequenced in a study of T cell repertoires in cytomegalovirus infection (dated by TCRdb to the late 2010s). Their antigens are not known. What the treatment or condition label conveys for this sample: in vitro stimulation with specific CMV peptide epitopes to enrich CMV-specific T cells. Reads for this sample came from an Illumina HiSeq 1500. In TCRdb, the public reads were trimmed at Q25 with fastp and aligned with MiXCR, with productive beta chains retained. Rows matching on CDR3 protein sequence are summarized as one entry with the most common DNA and genes. This sample is represented by approximately 220,000 distinct CDR3 sequences; around 40% of them were singletons. Around 64% of the sample goes to the ten largest clones. The sample consisted of CD8+ T cells from cultured PBMCs, taken from culture after CMV antigen stimulation. The receptors stem from a human donor in good health (CMV status not recorded). Some clones in this sample may be carry-over from other donors' samples.

This clonotype was seen only a few times. The rearrangement uses TRBV28 and TRBJ1-3, with D maybe TRBD1 (6 bases). The V end was cut by 3 bases, the J end by 3 bases, with 21 bases between. There are 18 residues in the CDR3. The germline CDR1 and CDR2 sequences are MDHEN and SYDVKM. The chain's CDR3 is CASSLLGTYRDNGNTIYF. CDR3 DNA: TGTGCCAGCAGTTTGTTGGGAACCTACAGGGATAATGGAAACACCATATATTTT. The full variable domain, rest sourced from reference TRBV28 and TRBJ1-3, is DVKVTQSSRYLVKRTGEKVFLECVQDMDHENMFWYRQDPGLGLRLIYFSYDVKMKEKGDIPEGYSVSREKKERFSLILESASTNQTSMYLCASSLLGTYRDNGNTIYFGEGSWLTVV.

This chain connects TRBV4-1 to TRBJ1-5; TRBD1 might be the D (5 bases). The V end was cut by 2 bases, the J end by 4 bases, with 6 bases between. CDR3 length: 13 residues. CDR1 and CDR2 from the germline V gene are MGHRA and YSYEKL. CDR3 nucleotide sequence: TGCGCCAGCAGCCAAAACAGGAATCAGCCCCAGCATTTT. As protein: CASSQNRNQPQHF.

This chain connects TRBV4-1 to TRBJ2-7; the match to TRBD2 covers 11 bases. V lost 3 bases, J lost 0 bases, and 4 bases stayed unmatched. Looked up from germline, CDR1 is MGHRA and CDR2 is YSYEKL. This CDR3 region has 16 residues. For the CDR3, the DNA is TGCGCCAGCAGCCACGAAACTAGCGGGAGCTCCTACGAGCAGTACTTC. Protein sequence: CASSHETSGSSYEQYF.

This chain joins TRBV4-1 and TRBJ2-7; 13 positions match TRBD2. The V gene end was trimmed by 4 bases and the J gene end by 4 bases; junction bases not matched to a gene: 10. CDR1 and CDR2 (germline): MGHRA, YSYEKL. The CDR3 consists of 17 residues. CDR3 nucleotide sequence: TGCGCCAGCAGCCTCTCGATCGGACTAGCGGGAGTGTACGAGCAGTACTTC. It translates to CASSLSIGLAGVYEQYF.

The chain links TRBV7-9 to TRBJ2-2; TRBD1 might be the D (6 bases). CDR1 is SEHNR, CDR2 FQNEAQ, per germline (reference sequence). V lost 5 bases, J lost 6 bases, and 13 bases lay in between. The CDR3 totals 14 residues. In DNA, the CDR3 is TGTGCCAGCAGCCTGGACAGTTACGCCGGGGAGCTGTTTTTT. Protein sequence: CASSLDSYAGELFF.

The CDR3 DNA reads as TGTGCCAGCAGTCTCCTCCCGGGAGGGTCCTACGAGCAGTACTTC. It yields the protein CASSLLPGGSYEQYF. The chain links TRBV28 to TRBJ2-7, with TRBD2 matching over 8 bases. CDR1 and CDR2 (germline): MDHEN, SYDVKM. J lost 1 base, V lost 5 bases, and 7 bases had no gene match. This CDR3 spans 15 amino acids.

At least ten counts were recorded for this clonotype. J is TRBJ2-2 and V is TRBV7-2; D gene unclear. V lost 2 bases and J lost 6, with 7 bases in between. This CDR3 is built from 13 residues. Germline values: CDR1 SGHTA, CDR2 FQGNSA. Written as DNA, the CDR3 is TGTGCCAGCAGCTTAAATGAGCCCGGGGAGCTGTTTTTT. Translation: CASSLNEPGELFF.

Only a few counts were recorded for this clonotype. The rearrangement links TRBV27 to TRBJ2-1; D may be TRBD2 (6 bases). Trimming cost V 6 bases and J 7 bases, with 16 bases left between them. The length of the CDR3 is 14 residues. CDR1 MNHEY and CDR2 SMNVEV come from the germline V gene (reference sequence). The CDR3 bases are TGTGCCAGCAGCGGCAGGATAGGAGGGAATGAGCAGTTCTTC. Its translation is CASSGRIGGNEQFF.

This rearrangement joins TRBV14 to TRBJ2-1; 10 positions match TRBD2. CDR1 and CDR2 from the germline V gene are SGHDN and FVKESK. The J segment lost 2 bases and the V segment lost 3 bases, leaving 4 bases of the junction unmatched. The CDR3 has 16 amino acids. CDR3: CASSHFLAGAYNEQFF. For the CDR3, the DNA is TGTGCCAGCAGCCACTTCCTAGCGGGGGCCTACAATGAGCAGTTCTTC. The full variable domain, with the rest looked up from reference TRBV14 and TRBJ2-1, is EAGVTQFPSHSVIEKGQTVTLRCDPISGHDNLYWYRRVMGKEIKFLLHFVKESKQDESGMPNNRFLAERTGGTYSTLKVQPAELEDSGVYFCASSHFLAGAYNEQFFGPGTRLTVL.

Only a few counts were recorded for this clonotype. The chain links TRBV12-3 or TRBV12-4 to TRBJ2-5, with a tentative D call TRBD1 (6 bases). This CDR3 contains 16 residues. The V end was cut by 2 bases, the J end by 2 bases, with 15 bases between. In DNA form, the CDR3 reads TGTGCCAGCAGTTTATCCTGGGGCAGGGGTCAAGAGACCCAGTACTTC. Encoded protein: CASSLSWGRGQETQYF.

This clonotype was found a few times. The rearrangement joins TRBV28 to TRBJ2-5, with D unclear. V shed 3 bases and J shed 5 bases, with 1 base lying between them. CDR1 and CDR2 from the germline V gene are MDHEN and SYDVKM. There are 10 residues in the CDR3. The DNA of the CDR3 is TGTGCCAGCAGTTTGGAGACCCAGTACTTC. This gives the protein CASSLETQYF.

This clonotype has only one observation. This chain joins TRBV5-6 and TRBJ2-7; perhaps TRBD2 as D (6 bases). The ends were cut back, 0 bases at V and 0 bases at J, with 13 bases in the middle. Germline values: CDR1 SGHDT, CDR2 YYEEEE. The CDR3 totals 16 residues. CDR3 bases: TGTGCCAGCAGCTTGGTGGCTAGCGTCTCCTCCTACGAGCAGTACTTC. It encodes CASSLVASVSSYEQYF.

This clonotype was observed a single time. The chain is built from TRBV29-1 and TRBJ2-2; D may correspond to TRBD1 or TRBD2 (6 bases each). CDR1 and CDR2 from the germline V gene are SQVTM and ANQGSEA. V dropped 1 base and J dropped 0 bases, with 12 bases sitting between them. CDR3 length equals 16 residues. In DNA, the CDR3 is TGCAGCGTTGAAGGGAGAGGGGGGTCGAACACCGGGGAGCTGTTTTTT. The encoded protein is CSVEGRGGSNTGELFF.

This clonotype occurred a few times. The chain has TRBV6-2 or TRBV6-3 and TRBJ2-3; 7 bases align to TRBD1. Germline trimming cut 4 bases from V and 5 bases from J; bases unmatched to any gene: 9. Germline V CDR1 and CDR2: MNHEY, SVGEGT. The CDR3 is made up of 15 amino acids. In DNA form, the CDR3 reads TGTGCCAGCAGTTCGCGACAGGGTGCCGGAGATACGCAGTATTTT. Translation: CASSSRQGAGDTQYF.